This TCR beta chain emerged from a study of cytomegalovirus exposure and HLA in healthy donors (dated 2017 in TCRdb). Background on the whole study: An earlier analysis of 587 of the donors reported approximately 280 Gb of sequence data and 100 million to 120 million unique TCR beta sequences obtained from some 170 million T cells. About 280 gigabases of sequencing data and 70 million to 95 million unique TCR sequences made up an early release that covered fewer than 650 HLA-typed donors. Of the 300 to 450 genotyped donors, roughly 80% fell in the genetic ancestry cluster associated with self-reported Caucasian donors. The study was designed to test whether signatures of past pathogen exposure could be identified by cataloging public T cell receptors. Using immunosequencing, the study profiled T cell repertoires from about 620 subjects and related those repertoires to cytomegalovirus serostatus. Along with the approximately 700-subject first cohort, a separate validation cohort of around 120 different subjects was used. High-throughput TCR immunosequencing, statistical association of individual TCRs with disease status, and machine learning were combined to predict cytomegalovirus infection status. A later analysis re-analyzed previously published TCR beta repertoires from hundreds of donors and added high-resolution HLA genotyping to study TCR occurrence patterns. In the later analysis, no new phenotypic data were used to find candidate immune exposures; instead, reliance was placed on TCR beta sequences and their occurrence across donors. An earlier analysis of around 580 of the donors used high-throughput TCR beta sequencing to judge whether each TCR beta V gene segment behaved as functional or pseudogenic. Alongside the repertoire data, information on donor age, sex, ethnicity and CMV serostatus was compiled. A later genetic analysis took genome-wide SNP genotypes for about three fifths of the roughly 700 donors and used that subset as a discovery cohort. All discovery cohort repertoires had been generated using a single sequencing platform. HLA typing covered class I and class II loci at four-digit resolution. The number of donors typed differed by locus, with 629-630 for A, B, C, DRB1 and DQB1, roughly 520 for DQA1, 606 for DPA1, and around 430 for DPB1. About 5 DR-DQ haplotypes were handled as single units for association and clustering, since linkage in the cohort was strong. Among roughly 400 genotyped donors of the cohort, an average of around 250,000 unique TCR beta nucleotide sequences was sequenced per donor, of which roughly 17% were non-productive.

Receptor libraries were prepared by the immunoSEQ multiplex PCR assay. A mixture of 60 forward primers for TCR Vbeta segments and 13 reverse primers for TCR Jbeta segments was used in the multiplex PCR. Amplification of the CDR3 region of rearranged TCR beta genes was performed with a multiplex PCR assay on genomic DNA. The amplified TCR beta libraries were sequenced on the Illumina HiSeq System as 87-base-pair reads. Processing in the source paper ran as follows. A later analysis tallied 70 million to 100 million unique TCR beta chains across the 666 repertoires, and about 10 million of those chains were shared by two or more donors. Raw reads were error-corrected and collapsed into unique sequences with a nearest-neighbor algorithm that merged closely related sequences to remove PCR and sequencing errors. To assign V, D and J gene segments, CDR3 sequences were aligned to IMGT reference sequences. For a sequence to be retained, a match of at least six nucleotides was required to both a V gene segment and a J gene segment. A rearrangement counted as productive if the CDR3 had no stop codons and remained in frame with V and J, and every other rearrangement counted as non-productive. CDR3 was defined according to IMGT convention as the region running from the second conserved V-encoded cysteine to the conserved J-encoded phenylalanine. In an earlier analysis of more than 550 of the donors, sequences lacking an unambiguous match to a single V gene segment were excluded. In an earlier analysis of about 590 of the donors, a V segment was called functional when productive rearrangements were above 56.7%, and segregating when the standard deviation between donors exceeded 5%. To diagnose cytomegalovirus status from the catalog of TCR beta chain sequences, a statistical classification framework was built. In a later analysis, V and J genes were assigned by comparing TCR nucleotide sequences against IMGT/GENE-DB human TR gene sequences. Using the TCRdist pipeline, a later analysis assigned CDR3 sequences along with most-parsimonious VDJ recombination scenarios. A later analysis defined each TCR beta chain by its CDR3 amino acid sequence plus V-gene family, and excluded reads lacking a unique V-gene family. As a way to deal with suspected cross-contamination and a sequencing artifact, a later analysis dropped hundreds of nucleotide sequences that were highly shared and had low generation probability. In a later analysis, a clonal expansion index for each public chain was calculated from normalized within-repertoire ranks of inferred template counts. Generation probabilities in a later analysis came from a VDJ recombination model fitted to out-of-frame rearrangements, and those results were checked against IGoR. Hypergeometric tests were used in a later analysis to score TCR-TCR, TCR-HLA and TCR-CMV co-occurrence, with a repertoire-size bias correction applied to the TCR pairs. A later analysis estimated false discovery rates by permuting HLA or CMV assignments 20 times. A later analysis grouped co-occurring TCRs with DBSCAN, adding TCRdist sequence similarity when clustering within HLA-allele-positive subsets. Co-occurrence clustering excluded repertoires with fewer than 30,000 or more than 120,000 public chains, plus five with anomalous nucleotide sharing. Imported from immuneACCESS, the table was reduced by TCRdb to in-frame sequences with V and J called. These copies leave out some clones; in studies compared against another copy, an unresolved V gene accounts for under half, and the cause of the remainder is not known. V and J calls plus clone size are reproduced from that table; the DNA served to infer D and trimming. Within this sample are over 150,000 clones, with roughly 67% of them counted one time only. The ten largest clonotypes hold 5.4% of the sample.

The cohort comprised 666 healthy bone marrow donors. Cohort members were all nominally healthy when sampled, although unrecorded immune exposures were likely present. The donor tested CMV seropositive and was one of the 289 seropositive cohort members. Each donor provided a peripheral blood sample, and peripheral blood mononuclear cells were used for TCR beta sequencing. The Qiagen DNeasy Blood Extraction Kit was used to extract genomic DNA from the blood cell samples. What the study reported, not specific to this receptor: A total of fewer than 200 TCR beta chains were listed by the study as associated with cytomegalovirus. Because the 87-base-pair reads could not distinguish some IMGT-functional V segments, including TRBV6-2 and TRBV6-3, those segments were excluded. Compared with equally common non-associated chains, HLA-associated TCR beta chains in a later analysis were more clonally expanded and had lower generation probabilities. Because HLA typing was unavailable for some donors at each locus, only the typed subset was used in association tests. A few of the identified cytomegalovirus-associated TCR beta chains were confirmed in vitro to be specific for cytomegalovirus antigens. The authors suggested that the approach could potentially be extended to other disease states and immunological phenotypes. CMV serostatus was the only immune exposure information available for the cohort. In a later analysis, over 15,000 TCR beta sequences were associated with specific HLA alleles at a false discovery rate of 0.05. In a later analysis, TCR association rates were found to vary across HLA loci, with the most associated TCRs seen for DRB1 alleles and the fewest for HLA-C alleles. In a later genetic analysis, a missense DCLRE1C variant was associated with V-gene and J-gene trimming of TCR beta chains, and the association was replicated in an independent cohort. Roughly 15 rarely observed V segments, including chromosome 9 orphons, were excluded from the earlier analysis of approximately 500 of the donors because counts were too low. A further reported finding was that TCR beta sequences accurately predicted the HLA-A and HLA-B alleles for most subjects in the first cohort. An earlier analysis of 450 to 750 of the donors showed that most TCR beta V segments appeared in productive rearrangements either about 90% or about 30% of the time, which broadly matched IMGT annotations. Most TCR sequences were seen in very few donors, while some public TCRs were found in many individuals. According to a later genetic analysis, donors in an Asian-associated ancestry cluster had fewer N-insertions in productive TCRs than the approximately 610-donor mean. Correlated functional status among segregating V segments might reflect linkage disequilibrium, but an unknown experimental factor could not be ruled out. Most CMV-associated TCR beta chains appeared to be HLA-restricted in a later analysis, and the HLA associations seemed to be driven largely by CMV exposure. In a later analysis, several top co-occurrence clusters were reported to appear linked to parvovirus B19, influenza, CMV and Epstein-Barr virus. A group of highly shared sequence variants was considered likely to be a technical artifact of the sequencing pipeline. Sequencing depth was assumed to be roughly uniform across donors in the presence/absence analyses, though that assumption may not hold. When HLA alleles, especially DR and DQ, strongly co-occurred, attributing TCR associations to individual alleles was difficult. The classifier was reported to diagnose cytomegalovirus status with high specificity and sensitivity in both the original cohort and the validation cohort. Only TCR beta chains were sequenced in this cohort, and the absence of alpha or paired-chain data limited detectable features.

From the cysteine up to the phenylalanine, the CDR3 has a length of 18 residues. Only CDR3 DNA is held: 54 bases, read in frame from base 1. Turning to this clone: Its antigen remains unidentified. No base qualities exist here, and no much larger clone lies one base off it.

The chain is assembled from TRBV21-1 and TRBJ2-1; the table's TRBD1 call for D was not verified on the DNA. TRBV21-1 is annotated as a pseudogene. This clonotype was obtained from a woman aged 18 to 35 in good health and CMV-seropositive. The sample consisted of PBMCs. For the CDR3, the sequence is CASSKSGHVRDRFYEQFF. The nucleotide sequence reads TGTGCCAGCAGCAAATCTGGACACGTTAGGGACAGGTTCTATGAGCAGTTCTTC.